Given below is one T cell receptor (beta chain) in context. Its antigen is unidentified. Looked up from germline, CDR1 is MGHRA and CDR2 is YSYEKL. Trimming pared 0 bases from V and 2 bases from J, leaving 15 bases between. The CDR3 extends over 17 amino acids. These data belong to a study of shared clonotypes between healthy human individuals. Clones were read by immunoSEQ multiplex PCR, and TCRdb kept only the in-frame ones, dropping some. The sample yields some 2.1 million clones, 95% seen once. General observations from the study: Larger estimated richness was generally seen in naive subsets than in memory subsets.

Sequencing was done on a sample of naive CD4+ T cells sorted from blood. Subset defined: CD45RA+ positively selected. The chain recombines TRBV4-1 with TRBJ2-3; no definite D call. This receptor was taken from a man between 18 and 29 years old in good health. The CDR3 sequence is CASSQELARITTDTQYF. The CDR3 DNA is TGCGCCAGCAGCCAAGAATTGGCCCGTATAACCACAGATACGCAGTATTTT.